The 28 T cell receptor beta chains reported below all come from one sample, sequenced in a study of cytomegalovirus exposure and HLA in healthy donors. The primer mix had 60 Vbeta and 13 Jbeta primers. The repertoire was sequenced with immunoSEQ multiplex PCR; TCRdb's copy has only in-frame clones and lacks some. The table lists 150,000 to 200,000 clones, more than 60% of them singletons. Sequences were obtained from PBMCs. The source is a man younger than 35 in good health and CMV-seropositive.

The chain employs TRBV5-5 and TRBJ2-1, with 11 bases lining up with TRBD2. The J segment lost 7 bases and the V segment lost 2 bases, leaving 8 bases of the junction unmatched. In germline, CDR1 is SGHKS, CDR2 YYEKEE (reference sequence). The CDR3 consists of 16 residues. CDR3 sequence (DNA): TGTGCCAGCAGCTTCCTTCTAGCGGGAGGCCTTAATGAGCAGTTCTTC. Encoded protein: CASSFLLAGGLNEQFF.

The chain links TRBV13 to TRBJ2-5, with 13 bases aligning to TRBD2. Germline loops: CDR1 PRHDT, CDR2 FYEKMQ (reference sequence). The CDR3 is made up of 14 amino acids. V lost 5 bases to trimming and J lost 11 bases; unmatched junction nucleotides: 8. CDR3 residues: CASSALAGGPDQYF. The CDR3 nucleotides read TGTGCCAGCAGCGCACTAGCGGGAGGGCCTGATCAGTACTTC.

This clone was seen just once. The chain recombines TRBV18 with TRBJ1-3; 8 bases line up with TRBD1. Germline V gene lookup returns CDR1 KGHSH and CDR2 LQKENI. Losses at the gene ends were 6 bases for V and 0 bases for J; bases not matched to a gene: 10. The CDR3 loop spans 17 amino acids. The CDR3 loop is CASSLQGQAFSGNTIYF. In nucleotides, the CDR3 is TGTGCCAGCTCTCTGCAGGGACAGGCATTCTCTGGAAACACCATATATTTT.

The gene calls are TRBV18 and TRBJ2-3; a weak D match, TRBD1 (5 bases). Between the trimmed V and J ends, which lost 3 bases and 3 bases, there was a span of 7 bases. The CDR3 contains 13 residues. Germline lookup yields CDR1 KGHSH and CDR2 LQKENI. The CDR3 loop is CASSPTATDTQYF. In DNA form, the CDR3 reads TGTGCCAGCTCACCGACAGCGACAGATACGCAGTATTTT.

This chain joins TRBV5-1 and TRBJ2-3, with D possibly matching TRBD2 (6 bases). V was clipped by 4 bases and J by 0 bases, with 9 bases between them. The CDR3 length is 14 residues. Germline loops: CDR1 SGHRS, CDR2 YFSETQ. CDR3 residues: CASSSGTSTDTQYF. CDR3 sequence (DNA): TGCGCCAGCAGCAGTGGGACTAGCACAGATACGCAGTATTTT.

This clone was observed a single time. This chain connects TRBV11-2 to TRBJ2-7; 9 bases match TRBD1. Germline V gene sequence: CDR1 SGHAT, CDR2 FQNNGV. Unmatched junction bases numbered 9, after V lost 3 bases and J lost 12 bases. CDR3 length: 13 residues. The CDR3 region is CASSLTGGDLRYF. As DNA, the CDR3 is TGTGCCAGCAGCTTGACAGGGGGGGATCTTAGGTACTTC.

The chain joins TRBV5-1 to TRBJ2-7, with D unresolved. This CDR3 has 12 amino acids. V was cut by 5 bases and J by 3 bases, with 9 bases left in between. Looked up from germline, CDR1 is SGHRS and CDR2 is YFSETQ. CDR3 sequence: CASRSANYEQYF. DNA for the CDR3: TGCGCCAGCAGAAGCGCAAACTACGAGCAGTACTTC.

The chain uses TRBV27 and TRBJ1-1; D unresolved. V lost 4 bases, J lost 3 bases, and 9 bases lay in between. CDR3 length equals 13 residues. CDR1 is MNHEY and CDR2 is SMNVEV in the germline V gene (reference sequence). The CDR3 is CASSYSEDTEAFF. For the CDR3, the DNA is TGTGCCAGCAGTTATTCAGAGGACACTGAAGCTTTCTTT.

About this clone: At one end, the junction sequence differs from germline, possibly due to a read error. The chain is built from TRBV29-1 and TRBJ2-3; D gene unclear. The CDR3 sequence is 12 residues long. Germline V lookup: CDR1 SQVTM, CDR2 ANQGSEA. The CDR3 reads CSVEEGTDTQYF. In nucleotides, the CDR3 is TGCAGCGTTGAAGAGGGCACGGATACGCAGTATTTT.

The J gene is TRBJ2-3, the V gene TRBV5-1, with TRBD2 matching over 8 bases. Germline CDR1 is SGHRS and CDR2 is YFSETQ. The CDR3 sequence is 14 residues long. V lost 6 bases to trimming and J lost 6 bases; unmatched junction nucleotides: 9. As DNA, the CDR3 is TGCGCCAGCACCCGGTCGCTAGCGGGTGATACGCAGTATTTT. This sequence encodes CASTRSLAGDTQYF.

The chain combines TRBV7-2 with TRBJ2-1; D is unresolved. The CDR3 sequence is 13 residues long. Germline CDR1 SGHTA, CDR2 FQGNSA. Trimming removed 5 bases from V and 4 bases from J, with 9 bases in between. The CDR3 here is CASSLLRYNEQFF. Here the CDR3 DNA reads TGTGCCAGCAGCCTACTAAGGTACAATGAGCAGTTCTTC.

The CDR3 protein is CASSLVAGGSYNEQFF. The CDR3 coding sequence is TGTGCCAGCAGCTTAGTAGCGGGAGGATCCTACAATGAGCAGTTCTTC. The rearrangement uses TRBV7-9 and TRBJ2-1, with 10 bases lining up with TRBD2. Germline trimming cut 1 base from V and 1 base from J; bases unmatched to any gene: 1. Germline V lookup: CDR1 SEHNR, CDR2 FQNEAQ (reference sequence). This CDR3 is built from 16 residues.

The chain joins TRBV29-1 to TRBJ1-2, with D perhaps matching TRBD1 (5 bases). This CDR3 has 14 amino acids. Germline-derived CDR1 and CDR2 are SQVTM and ANQGSEA. V lost 1 base, J lost 8 bases, and 17 bases lay in between. The DNA of the CDR3 is TGCAGCGTTGAAGTACTCCAGGGATCGGAGGGCTACACCTTC. As protein: CSVEVLQGSEGYTF.

The chain carries TRBV6-5 and TRBJ2-7, with 7 bases that match TRBD2. CDR1 and CDR2 from the germline V gene are MNHEY and SVGAGI. V was pared by 0 bases and J by 7 bases, with 6 bases of the junction left unmatched. This CDR3 is 14 amino acids long. The CDR3: CASSYSGLRAEQYF. The CDR3, as DNA: TGTGCCAGCAGTTACTCGGGACTACGAGCGGAGCAGTACTTC.

In its sample, this clone was seen a few times. The chain's CDR3 is CASSLSTGSTYEQYF. CDR3 sequence (DNA): TGTGCCAGCAGCTTATCGACAGGGAGCACGTACGAGCAGTACTTC. The J gene is TRBJ2-7, the V gene TRBV7-3; 7 nucleotides match TRBD1. The length of the CDR3 is 15 residues. Germline-derived CDR1 and CDR2 are SGHTA and FQGTGA. J gave up 4 bases and V 2 bases, and 8 bases lay outside the gene matches.

The chain recombines TRBV6-5 with TRBJ1-5; tentative D call: TRBD1 (5 bases). CDR3 size: 14 residues. V dropped 2 bases and J dropped 5 bases, with 10 bases sitting between them. Germline CDR1 MNHEY, CDR2 SVGAGI. For the CDR3, the DNA is TGTGCCAGCAGTTACGGGGCGGGGGATCAGCCCCAGCATTTT. Translating it yields CASSYGAGDQPQHF.

The J gene is TRBJ2-5, the V gene TRBV4-2, with D perhaps matching TRBD1 (6 bases). Germline CDR1 reads LGHNA; CDR2 reads YNFKEQ. V dropped 0 bases and J dropped 5 bases, with 16 bases sitting between them. The CDR3 has 16 amino acids. The CDR3 protein is CASSQEVGQLGETQYF. For the CDR3, the DNA is TGTGCCAGCAGCCAAGAAGTGGGACAACTGGGGGAGACCCAGTACTTC.

In its sample, this clone was seen a few times. V is TRBV20-1 and J is TRBJ2-3; D remains ambiguous. The CDR3 is 11 amino acids. Germline CDR1 and CDR2: DFQATT and SNEGSKA (reference sequence). Deletions cut 5 bases from V and 6 bases from J, with 9 bases between. As DNA, the CDR3 is TGCAGTGCTCCTAGTAGGGATACGCAGTATTTT. Translating gives CSAPSRDTQYF.

This clone was found a few times. The rearrangement uses TRBV4-1 and TRBJ1-3; no clear D. Trimming shortened V by 1 base and J by 0 bases, and 7 bases separated the two germline ends. Germline V lookup: CDR1 MGHRA, CDR2 YSYEKL. The CDR3 contains 15 residues. Here the CDR3 reads CASSQAAYSGNTIYF. As DNA, the CDR3 is TGCGCCAGCAGCCAAGCCGCCTACTCTGGAAACACCATATATTTT.

CDR3 amino acids: CASGLVTPGTAAYEQYF. As DNA, the CDR3 is TGTGCTAGTGGTTTGGTAACTCCCGGAACAGCGGCCTACGAGCAGTACTTC. The chain recombines TRBV12-5 with TRBJ2-7, with D perhaps TRBD2 (5 bases). From germline, CDR1 is LGHNT and CDR2 FRNRAP. The CDR3 is made up of 17 amino acids. V was shortened by 0 bases and J by 2 bases, with 17 bases between the two germline ends. The full variable domain, completed using reference TRBV12-5 and TRBJ2-7, is DARVTQTPRHKVTEMGQEVTMRCQPILGHNTVFWYRQTMMQGLELLAYFRNRAPLDDSGMPKDRFSAEMPDATLATLKIQPSEPRDSAVYFCASGLVTPGTAAYEQYFGPGTRLTVT.

The rearrangement uses TRBV28 and TRBJ2-7; TRBD2 agrees at 15 bases. V shed 5 bases and J 6 bases; nucleotides not matched to a gene: 2. The length of the CDR3 is 14 residues. Germline CDR1 is MDHEN and CDR2 is SYDVKM. The chain's CDR3 is CASSRGLAGGEQYF. CDR3 coding DNA: TGTGCCAGCAGTCGGGGACTAGCGGGAGGCGAGCAGTACTTC.

J is TRBJ2-3 and V is TRBV5-1, with D possibly being TRBD2 (5 bases). Germline-derived CDR1 and CDR2 are SGHRS and YFSETQ. Trimming stripped 3 bases from V and 2 bases from J, with 10 bases between. The CDR3 has 14 residues. As DNA, the CDR3 is TGCGCCAGCAGCTCTGAGCGGAACACAGATACGCAGTATTTT. Its translation is CASSSERNTDTQYF.

V and J are TRBV10-3 and TRBJ1-1; the D gene is possibly TRBD1 (6 bases). CDR3 size: 16 residues. Germline values: CDR1 ENHRY, CDR2 SYGVKD. Trimming pared 7 bases from V and 0 bases from J, leaving 18 bases between. CDR3 nucleotide sequence: TGTGCCATCACCAAAACCGGGACAAATATGAACACTGAAGCTTTCTTT. Its translation is CAITKTGTNMNTEAFF.

The rearrangement joins TRBV4-1 to TRBJ2-1; D is perhaps TRBD2 (6 bases). This CDR3 region has 16 residues. From germline, CDR1 is MGHRA and CDR2 YSYEKL. V was cut by 7 bases and J by 8 bases, with 24 bases left in between. CDR3: CASNEGLLTRGHEQFF. The CDR3 region has the DNA TGCGCCAGCAACGAAGGACTTCTGACTAGGGGTCATGAGCAGTTCTTC.

The chain couples TRBV19 to TRBJ2-1, with D possibly being TRBD1 (6 bases). Trimming removed 3 bases from V and 2 bases from J, with 14 bases in between. This CDR3 spans 16 amino acids. Germline V gene lookup returns CDR1 LNHDA and CDR2 SQIVND (reference sequence). CDR3: CASSIWEGGTYNEQFF. DNA for the CDR3: TGTGCCAGTAGTATTTGGGAAGGGGGTACCTACAATGAGCAGTTCTTC.

This sequence joins TRBV28 and TRBJ1-1; D unclear. CDR3 size: 15 residues. Germline V gene sequence: CDR1 MDHEN, CDR2 SYDVKM. V gave up 7 bases and J gave up 0 bases, with 15 bases separating them. DNA for the CDR3: TGTGCCAGCACAAGCACTCAGGCAGTGAACACTGAAGCTTTCTTT. Amino acid sequence: CASTSTQAVNTEAFF. Supplemented by reference TRBV28 and TRBJ1-1, the full variable domain reads DVKVTQSSRYLVKRTGEKVFLECVQDMDHENMFWYRQDPGLGLRLIYFSYDVKMKEKGDIPEGYSVSREKKERFSLILESASTNQTSMYLCASTSTQAVNTEAFFGQGTRLTVV.

The chain is built from TRBV5-6 and TRBJ1-1; D possibly corresponds to TRBD1 (6 bases). This CDR3 is 15 amino acids long. The germline V and J ends were trimmed by 5 bases and 1 base, with 15 bases remaining between them. Germline CDR1 and CDR2: SGHDT and YYEEEE. CDR3 sequence (DNA): TGTGCCAGCAGACGCAGGGGAGCTCGGAACACTGAAGCTTTCTTT. This sequence encodes CASRRRGARNTEAFF.

The genes are TRBV2 and TRBJ2-7, with a weak D call TRBD2 (6 bases). CDR3 length equals 14 residues. The germline CDR1 and CDR2 sequences are SNHLY and FYNNEI. The V end was cut by 7 bases, the J end by 0 bases, with 13 bases between. CDR3 DNA sequence: TGTGCCAGCAAGGGTAGCGGAAACTCCTACGAGCAGTACTTC. It encodes CASKGSGNSYEQYF.